The 32 T cell receptor beta chains listed next were all sequenced from one sample in a study of T cells in Graves' hyperthyroidism and ophthalmopathy. RNA transcripts were the template for amplifying TCR beta CDR3 regions. RT-PCR in the first round (using the HTBI primer set) targeted the TCR CDR3. TCRdb re-derived calls from the multiplex PCR reads in MiXCR, one entry per CDR3 protein. Counted here are 350,000 to 400,000 distinct CDR3 sequences, less than 20% occurring once; the ten biggest clones make up 40%. The material sequenced was blood. These receptors were taken from a man aged 18 to 35 with Graves' ophthalmopathy.

The V call is TRBV20-1, the J call TRBJ1-2; unclear D gene. The CDR3 has 14 amino acids. The germline gives CDR1 DFQATT, CDR2 SNEGSKA (reference sequence). Trimming took off 5 bases at V and 1 base at J, with 14 bases between the two ends. The CDR3 region is CSAVQSDGNYGYTF. CDR3 nucleotides: TGCAGTGCTGTCCAGAGTGACGGTAACTATGGCTACACCTTC.

This clonotype was seen ten or more times. The chain employs TRBV20-1 and TRBJ1-1; the D gene is possibly TRBD1 (5 bases). Trimming shortened V by 5 bases and J by 11 bases, and 27 bases separated the two germline ends. Germline loops: CDR1 DFQATT, CDR2 SNEGSKA (reference sequence). The CDR3 loop spans 15 amino acids. This chain's CDR3 is CSAHPDGTRDRGAFF. CDR3 in DNA: TGCAGTGCTCACCCGGATGGGACCAGGGACCGTGGGGCTTTCTTT.

Regarding this clonotype: A read error may produce the germline difference seen at one junction end. The chain recombines TRBV20-1 with TRBJ1-4; D is unclear. Looked up from germline, CDR1 is DFQATT and CDR2 is SNEGSKA (reference sequence). The CDR3 loop spans 13 amino acids. Written as DNA, the CDR3 is TGCAGTGCTCAGGACGGACGGAATGAAAAACTGCTTTTT. Its translation: CSAQDGRNEKLLF.

This clonotype was observed at least ten times. CDR3 in DNA: TGCAGTGCTAGATTATATGGGGCTGAAGCTTTCTTT. The encoded protein is CSARLYGAEAFF. This chain uses TRBV20-1 with TRBJ1-1; D is unresolved. The CDR3 is made up of 12 amino acids. Germline CDR1 reads DFQATT; CDR2 reads SNEGSKA (reference sequence). Between the trimmed V and J ends, which lost 2 bases and 6 bases, there was a span of 10 bases.

This clonotype was recorded a few times. V is TRBV27 and J is TRBJ2-1; D unresolved. There are 13 residues in the CDR3. Germline CDR1 is MNHEY and CDR2 is SMNVEV (reference sequence). Trimming took 2 bases from V and 13 from J, leaving 15 bases between them. The CDR3, as DNA: TGTGCCAGCAGTTTAGATGTCCGATCGAGACAGTTCTTC. Its protein is CASSLDVRSRQFF.

This clonotype was seen many times. This chain connects TRBV7-3 to TRBJ2-3, with 7 bases matching TRBD2. The CDR3 covers 15 residues. V dropped 4 bases and J dropped 6; count of bases not matched to a gene: 10. CDR1 is SGHTA, CDR2 FQGTGA, per germline. The CDR3 is CASSSTGGGADTQYF. The CDR3 coding sequence is TGTGCCAGCAGCTCCACAGGCGGGGGAGCCGATACGCAGTATTTT.

This chain joins TRBV6-2 or TRBV6-3 and TRBJ1-5, with D perhaps matching TRBD1 (5 bases). The ends were cut back, 6 bases at V and 0 bases at J, with 9 bases in the middle. The CDR3 consists of 14 residues. Germline V gene sequence: CDR1 MNHEY, CDR2 SVGEGT. The DNA of the CDR3 is TGTGCCAGCAGGTCCAGGGCTAGCAATCAGCCCCAGCATTTT. This codes for CASRSRASNQPQHF.

This clonotype appeared a few times. The rearrangement joins TRBV20-1 to TRBJ2-1; 8 positions match TRBD1. Looked up from germline, CDR1 is DFQATT and CDR2 is SNEGSKA (reference sequence). V lost 3 bases to trimming and J lost 8 bases; unmatched junction nucleotides: 6. The CDR3 loop spans 13 amino acids. CDR3: CSASHRGVDEQFF. In DNA, the CDR3 is TGCAGTGCTAGCCACAGGGGGGTTGATGAGCAGTTCTTC.

Ten or more counts support this clonotype. The V call is TRBV2, the J call TRBJ2-2, with 7 nucleotides matching TRBD2. CDR3 length: 14 residues. Trimming took 4 bases from V and 6 from J; bases not matched to a gene: 5. CDR1 is SNHLY and CDR2 is FYNNEI in the germline V gene. CDR3: CASSGQAGAGELFF. The CDR3 DNA reads as TGTGCCAGCAGTGGCCAGGCGGGGGCCGGGGAGCTGTTTTTT.

The chain uses TRBV12-3 or TRBV12-4 and TRBJ2-6, with 10 bases matching TRBD1. CDR3 length equals 16 residues. The V and J ends lost 6 bases and 1 base, in that order; junction bases with no gene match: 3. The CDR3 nucleotides are TGTGCCAGCAGCCGGGACAGGGGATCTGGGGCCAACGTCCTGACTTTC. Translated: CASSRDRGSGANVLTF.

This clonotype was seen at least ten times. J is TRBJ2-7 and V is TRBV3-1; possible D gene TRBD2, 5 bases. The CDR3 is 12 residues long. Trimming cost V 8 bases and J 3 bases, with 11 bases left between them. Germline CDR1 and CDR2: LGHDT and YNNKEL (reference sequence). The CDR3 sequence is CASGFGNYEQYF. The DNA for the CDR3 is TGTGCCAGCGGTTTCGGGAACTACGAGCAGTACTTC.

This chain links TRBV11-2 with TRBJ2-1, with TRBD2 identical over 13 bases. This CDR3 is built from 19 residues. V was clipped by 4 bases and J by 6 bases; unmatched bases: 15. Per germline, CDR1 SGHAT and CDR2 FQNNGV. CDR3 in DNA: TGTGCCAGCAGCTCTTACACCGGGACTAGCGGGGAGGCACCCAATGAGCAGTTCTTC. It codes for CASSSYTGTSGEAPNEQFF.

The chain uses TRBV5-4 and TRBJ2-5; D unresolved. CDR1 is SGHNT and CDR2 is YYREEE in the germline V gene (reference sequence). The CDR3 runs 13 residues. V gave up 3 bases and J gave up 5 bases, with 11 bases separating them. The CDR3 nucleotides read TGTGCCAGCAGCTCCCGACTTGAGGAGACCCAGTACTTC. It specifies CASSSRLEETQYF.

The chain has TRBV19 and TRBJ2-5; D is unresolved. The germline CDR1 and CDR2 sequences are LNHDA and SQIVND (reference sequence). The CDR3 is 12 amino acids. V shed 3 bases and J shed 4 bases, with 6 bases lying between them. CDR3 bases: TGTGCCAGTAGTATGGAAGGAGAGACCCAGTACTTC. This codes for CASSMEGETQYF.

As to this clonotype: A read error is possible here, since a much larger clone lies one base away. This chain joins TRBV3-1 and TRBJ2-7, with TRBD2 matching over 9 bases. Germline V lookup: CDR1 LGHDT, CDR2 YNNKEL (reference sequence). J was trimmed by 6 bases and V by 10 bases; bases with no gene match: 10. This CDR3 contains 13 residues. The CDR3 is CATHGGGDGEQYF. The DNA for the CDR3 is TGTGCCACGCATGGCGGGGGGGATGGCGAGCAGTACTTC.

This clonotype appeared a few times. The chain carries TRBV19 and TRBJ2-5; D is uncertain. Trimming removed 3 bases from V and 4 bases from J, with 6 bases in between. CDR3 length: 12 amino acids. Germline V lookup: CDR1 LNHDA, CDR2 SQIVND (reference sequence). CDR3 nucleotides: TGTGCCAGTAGTATTAAGCCAGAGACCCAGTACTTC. This gives the protein CASSIKPETQYF.

V gene TRBV18 combines with J gene TRBJ1-1; the match to TRBD1 covers 8 bases. Germline trimming cut 3 bases from V and 5 bases from J; bases unmatched to any gene: 5. This CDR3 region has 14 residues. From germline, CDR1 is KGHSH and CDR2 LQKENI. The chain's CDR3 is CASSPDRVWTEAFF. The DNA for the CDR3 is TGTGCCAGCTCACCGGACAGGGTCTGGACTGAAGCTTTCTTT.

This clonotype was recorded at least ten times. The chain is built from TRBV6-5 and TRBJ2-2; D remains unclear. The CDR3 is made up of 14 amino acids. Trimming took 2 bases from V and 7 from J, leaving 11 bases between them. Germline V gives CDR1 MNHEY, CDR2 SVGAGI. The CDR3 loop reads CASSYGFTDGELFF. In nucleotides, the CDR3 is TGTGCCAGCAGTTACGGATTCACGGACGGGGAGCTGTTTTTT.

This chain connects TRBV27 to TRBJ1-5, with D unclear. The germline CDR1 and CDR2 sequences are MNHEY and SMNVEV (reference sequence). Between the trimmed V and J ends, which lost 1 base and 4 bases, there was a span of 11 bases. The CDR3 sequence is 15 residues long. The chain's CDR3 is CASSLLAGENQPQHF. CDR3 nucleotides: TGTGCCAGCAGTTTATTGGCAGGCGAGAATCAGCCCCAGCATTTT.

This clonotype was observed a handful of times. J is TRBJ2-3 and V is TRBV18; 9 positions match TRBD2. Germline V gene sequence: CDR1 KGHSH, CDR2 LQKENI. This CDR3 comprises 16 residues. The J segment lost 3 bases and the V segment lost 8 bases, leaving 12 bases of the junction unmatched. DNA for the CDR3: TGTGCCAGCCATCTTAGCGGGGGCGCCGGAACAGATACGCAGTATTTT. Its protein is CASHLSGGAGTDTQYF.

The V gene is TRBV19, the J gene TRBJ1-1, with D uncertain. CDR1 and CDR2 from the germline V gene are LNHDA and SQIVND (reference sequence). This CDR3 comprises 12 residues. Trimming stripped 3 bases from V and 7 bases from J, with 9 bases between. The CDR3 DNA is TGTGCCAGTAGTATTTCAAGAGGTGAAGCTTTCTTT. Translating gives CASSISRGEAFF.

This clonotype has ten or more counts. The rearrangement joins TRBV2 to TRBJ2-3; D unclear. The CDR3 runs to 13 residues. In germline, CDR1 is SNHLY, CDR2 FYNNEI. Trimming cost V 3 bases and J 4 bases, with 8 bases left between them. CDR3 bases: TGTGCCAGCAGTGATTGGCCGGCAGATACGCAGTATTTT. It encodes CASSDWPADTQYF.

This clonotype was recorded many times. The V and J genes are TRBV2 and TRBJ2-2, with 11 bases that match TRBD2. The germline gives CDR1 SNHLY, CDR2 FYNNEI. Trimming cost V 7 bases and J 6 bases; bases outside gene matches: 10. This CDR3 spans 16 amino acids. In nucleotides, the CDR3 is TGTGCCAGCACCCTGGATCGACTAGCGGGGTCCGGGGAGCTGTTTTTT. Amino acid sequence: CASTLDRLAGSGELFF.

J is TRBJ2-1 and V is TRBV20-1, with 12 bases lining up with TRBD2. J gave up 5 bases and V 6 bases, and 8 bases lay outside the gene matches. From germline, CDR1 is DFQATT and CDR2 SNEGSKA (reference sequence). The CDR3 runs 15 residues. The CDR3 reads CSAPLAGGIHNEQFF. CDR3 coding DNA: TGCAGTGCACCGCTAGCGGGGGGGATTCACAATGAGCAGTTCTTC.

This clonotype was found many times. The chain has TRBV27 and TRBJ2-7; the D gene could be TRBD1 or TRBD2 (5 bases each). Germline V CDR1 and CDR2: MNHEY, SMNVEV (reference sequence). Trimming removed 6 bases at V and 2 bases at J, with 17 bases between. The CDR3 runs to 15 residues. This chain's CDR3 is CASREGSHPTYEQYF. CDR3 nucleotides: TGTGCCAGCAGAGAGGGGTCGCATCCAACCTACGAGCAGTACTTC.

This clonotype was found many times. V and J are TRBV20-1 and TRBJ2-7; D assignment may be TRBD1 or TRBD2 (5 bases each). CDR3 size: 15 residues. The V gene's germline CDR1 is DFQATT and CDR2 SNEGSKA (reference sequence). V gave up 3 bases and J gave up 2 bases, with 17 bases separating them. As DNA, the CDR3 is TGCAGTGCTAGGCTTCCCCGGGACGCTACCTACGAGCAGTACTTC. It encodes CSARLPRDATYEQYF.

With respect to this clonotype: The missing conserved phenylalanine or tryptophan at the end of this CDR3 makes a read error likely. CDR3 nucleotide sequence: TGTGCCAGCAGCGTAGCAGGTACCACTGAAGCTTTCCTT. Amino acids: CASSVAGTTEAFL. This chain uses TRBV9 with TRBJ1-1, with D unresolved. Per the germline V gene, CDR1 is SGDLS and CDR2 is YYNGEE. Trimming took 0 bases from V and 4 from J, leaving 7 bases between them. The CDR3 runs to 13 residues.

This clonotype was counted only a few times. The J gene is TRBJ2-7, the V gene TRBV9; 7 nucleotides align to TRBD2. Germline assignment: CDR1 SGDLS and CDR2 YYNGEE. The CDR3 consists of 13 residues. V was clipped by 6 bases and J by 4 bases; unmatched bases: 7. CDR3 loop: CASNSPGGYEQYF. CDR3 in DNA: TGTGCCAGCAACTCCCCGGGGGGATACGAGCAGTACTTC.

This clonotype was counted ten times or more. V usage is TRBV11-2 and J usage is TRBJ2-5; D uncertain. Looked up from germline, CDR1 is SGHAT and CDR2 is FQNNGV. This CDR3 has 12 amino acids. Trimming removed 11 bases at V and 4 bases at J, with 14 bases between. The CDR3 here is CAAGGLGETQYF. The CDR3 DNA reads TGTGCCGCCGGCGGCCTCGGAGAGACCCAGTACTTC.

This clonotype was detected ten times or more. The V call is TRBV7-6, the J call TRBJ1-1; tentatively, D is TRBD1 (5 bases). The CDR3 is 12 residues long. CDR1 SGHVS and CDR2 FNYEAQ come from the germline V gene. Trimming stripped 7 bases from V and 3 bases from J, with 9 bases between. The chain's CDR3 is CASTGPYTEAFF. CDR3 nucleotide sequence: TGTGCCAGCACAGGGCCTTACACTGAAGCTTTCTTT.

The gene calls are TRBV9 and TRBJ1-6; TRBD1 matches 9 bases. V lost 3 bases and J lost 9; bases outside the gene matches: 4. Germline loops: CDR1 SGDLS, CDR2 YYNGEE. The CDR3 has 14 residues. The CDR3 protein is CASSAGQGISPLHF. In DNA, the CDR3 is TGTGCCAGCAGCGCAGGACAGGGGATTTCACCCCTCCACTTT.

By share, this clonotype ranks as medium-sized (0.01 to 0.1%). The chain has TRBV20-1 and TRBJ2-1, with a tentative D call TRBD2 (7 bases). Germline values: CDR1 DFQATT, CDR2 SNEGSKA (reference sequence). Trimming pared 3 bases from V and 4 bases from J, leaving 19 bases between. This CDR3 comprises 16 residues. CDR3 DNA: TGCAGTGCTAGTCGCCTGGGGAGGGGGGGGTACAATGAGCAGTTCTTC. As protein: CSASRLGRGGYNEQFF.